This TCR beta chain was retrieved from a study of cytomegalovirus exposure and HLA in healthy donors. The PCR ran on 60 Vbeta and 13 Jbeta primers. Only in-frame clones appear in the TCRdb table, and some are missing; sequencing was by immunoSEQ multiplex PCR. This sample has 150,000 to 180,000 clones, with around 83% found just once. With regard to this clone: Its antigen is unknown.

Overall study findings and caveats: Clonal expansion, a later analysis showed, was greater in HLA-associated TCR beta chains than in equally common others. Researchers reported in a later analysis that a missense DCLRE1C variant was tied to TCR beta V- and J-gene trimming. Previously analyzed data showed that most TCR beta V segments were productive at a frequency of about 90% or about 30%.

The CDR3 is 15 amino acids. V was cut by 4 bases and J by 10 bases, with 17 bases left in between. CDR1 is SNHLY and CDR2 is FYNNEI in the germline V gene. This sequence originates from a woman aged 18-35 years in good health and CMV-seronegative. Sequenced: PBMCs. J is TRBJ1-6 and V is TRBV2; D may be TRBD1 (5 bases). DNA of the CDR3: TGTGCCAGCAGTGGGATCTCAGGGTCGGCATCACCCCTCCACTTT. Residues: CASSGISGSASPLHF.